Sequencing of this T cell receptor beta chain was carried out in a study of human T cells and chemical hapten exposure. Study-wide background: Cases of alopecia areata, totalis or universalis occurred in a predominantly female patient group. Study-wide points: Because all patients had alopecia, their immune responses might differ from healthy ones. Unchanged with DPC sensitization were TCRs above 1 in 1000 frequency.

The study used a library that attached unique molecular identifiers to individual cDNA molecules. From the RACE reads, TCRdb called clonotypes with MiXCR, one entry per CDR3 protein. Of a few hundred thousand distinct CDR3 sequences in the sample, 6% to 7% were seen once. The CDR3 consists of 14 residues. The V and J ends lost 5 bases and 1 base respectively, with 12 bases between them. Looked up from germline, CDR1 is DFQATT and CDR2 is SNEGSKA (reference sequence). This clonotype has a count of ten or more. No antigen is known for it. Time point defined: patch test 2, 6 weeks after DPC sensitization. Specified treatment: therapeutic diphenylcyclopropenone sensitization with weekly scalp DPC.

The TCR comes from a woman under 30 with alopecia areata. Some clones in this sample may be carry-over from other donors' samples. This chain links TRBV20-1 with TRBJ1-5; possibly TRBD1 for D (6 bases). The sample in question was whole blood, obtained in connection with sensitization to the hapten diphenylcyclopropenone (DPC). CDR3 bases: TGCAGTGCTTCGTGGGGGGGCAGCAATCAGCCCCAGCATTTT. This translates into CSASWGGSNQPQHF.